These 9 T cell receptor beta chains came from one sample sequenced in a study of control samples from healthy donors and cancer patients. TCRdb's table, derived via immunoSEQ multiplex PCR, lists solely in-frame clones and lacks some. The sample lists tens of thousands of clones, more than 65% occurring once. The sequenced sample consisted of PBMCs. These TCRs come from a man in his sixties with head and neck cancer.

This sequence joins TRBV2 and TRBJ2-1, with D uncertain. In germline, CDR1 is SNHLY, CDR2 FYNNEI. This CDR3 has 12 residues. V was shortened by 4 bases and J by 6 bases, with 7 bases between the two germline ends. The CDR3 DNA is TGTGCCAGCAGTGCCCCTAGCAATGAGCAGTTCTTC. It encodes CASSAPSNEQFF.

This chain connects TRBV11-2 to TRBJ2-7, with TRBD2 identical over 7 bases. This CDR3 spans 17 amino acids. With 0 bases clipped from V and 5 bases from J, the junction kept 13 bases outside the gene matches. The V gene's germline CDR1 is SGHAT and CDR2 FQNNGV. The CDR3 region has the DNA TGTGCCAGCAGCTTAGATATTGGCGTCGGGGGGATCCACGAGCAGTACTTC. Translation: CASSLDIGVGGIHEQYF.

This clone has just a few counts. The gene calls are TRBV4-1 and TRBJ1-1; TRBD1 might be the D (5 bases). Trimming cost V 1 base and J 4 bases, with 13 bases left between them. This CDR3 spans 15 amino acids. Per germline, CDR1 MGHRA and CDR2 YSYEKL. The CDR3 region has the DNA TGCGCCAGCAGCCAAGCTGGGGGGGTTGCCACTGAAGCTTTCTTT. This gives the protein CASSQAGGVATEAFF.

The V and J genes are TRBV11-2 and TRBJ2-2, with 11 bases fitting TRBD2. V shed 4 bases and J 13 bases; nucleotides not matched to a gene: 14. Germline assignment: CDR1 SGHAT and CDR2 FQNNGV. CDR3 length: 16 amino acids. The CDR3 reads CASSWGGSGRGRWLFF. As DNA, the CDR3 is TGTGCCAGCAGCTGGGGGGGTAGCGGGAGGGGCCGGTGGCTGTTTTTT.

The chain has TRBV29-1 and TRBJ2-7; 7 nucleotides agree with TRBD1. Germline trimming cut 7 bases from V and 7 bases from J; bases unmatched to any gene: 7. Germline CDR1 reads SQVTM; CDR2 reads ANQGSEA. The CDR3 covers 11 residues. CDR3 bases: TGCAGCGGGCAAACAGGGGTTGAGCAGTACTTC. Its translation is CSGQTGVEQYF.

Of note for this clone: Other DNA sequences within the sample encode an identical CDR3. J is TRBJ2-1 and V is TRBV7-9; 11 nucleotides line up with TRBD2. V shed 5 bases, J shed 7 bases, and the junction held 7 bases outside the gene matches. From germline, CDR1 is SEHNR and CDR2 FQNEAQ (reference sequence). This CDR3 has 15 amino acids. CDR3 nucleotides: TGTGCCAGCAGCCTATCCGCTAGCGGGAGGAATGAGCAGTTCTTC. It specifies CASSLSASGRNEQFF.

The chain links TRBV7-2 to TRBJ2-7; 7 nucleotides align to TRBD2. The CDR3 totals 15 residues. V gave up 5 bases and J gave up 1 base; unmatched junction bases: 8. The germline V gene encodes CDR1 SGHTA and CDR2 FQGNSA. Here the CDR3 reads CASSPQGGPSYEQYF. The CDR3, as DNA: TGTGCCAGCAGCCCCCAGGGAGGGCCTTCCTACGAGCAGTACTTC.

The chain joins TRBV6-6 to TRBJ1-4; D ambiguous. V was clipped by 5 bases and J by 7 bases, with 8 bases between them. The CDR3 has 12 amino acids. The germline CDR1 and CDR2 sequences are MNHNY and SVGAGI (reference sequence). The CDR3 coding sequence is TGTGCCAGCAGTCGGCCTCCTGAAAAACTGTTTTTT. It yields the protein CASSRPPEKLFF.

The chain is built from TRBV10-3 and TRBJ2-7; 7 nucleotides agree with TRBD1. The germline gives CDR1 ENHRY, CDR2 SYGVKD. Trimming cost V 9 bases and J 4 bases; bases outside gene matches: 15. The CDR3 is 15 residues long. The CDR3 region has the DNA TGTGCCATGAGAGATGGGACAGTCCGTGGGTACGAGCAGTACTTC. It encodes CAMRDGTVRGYEQYF.